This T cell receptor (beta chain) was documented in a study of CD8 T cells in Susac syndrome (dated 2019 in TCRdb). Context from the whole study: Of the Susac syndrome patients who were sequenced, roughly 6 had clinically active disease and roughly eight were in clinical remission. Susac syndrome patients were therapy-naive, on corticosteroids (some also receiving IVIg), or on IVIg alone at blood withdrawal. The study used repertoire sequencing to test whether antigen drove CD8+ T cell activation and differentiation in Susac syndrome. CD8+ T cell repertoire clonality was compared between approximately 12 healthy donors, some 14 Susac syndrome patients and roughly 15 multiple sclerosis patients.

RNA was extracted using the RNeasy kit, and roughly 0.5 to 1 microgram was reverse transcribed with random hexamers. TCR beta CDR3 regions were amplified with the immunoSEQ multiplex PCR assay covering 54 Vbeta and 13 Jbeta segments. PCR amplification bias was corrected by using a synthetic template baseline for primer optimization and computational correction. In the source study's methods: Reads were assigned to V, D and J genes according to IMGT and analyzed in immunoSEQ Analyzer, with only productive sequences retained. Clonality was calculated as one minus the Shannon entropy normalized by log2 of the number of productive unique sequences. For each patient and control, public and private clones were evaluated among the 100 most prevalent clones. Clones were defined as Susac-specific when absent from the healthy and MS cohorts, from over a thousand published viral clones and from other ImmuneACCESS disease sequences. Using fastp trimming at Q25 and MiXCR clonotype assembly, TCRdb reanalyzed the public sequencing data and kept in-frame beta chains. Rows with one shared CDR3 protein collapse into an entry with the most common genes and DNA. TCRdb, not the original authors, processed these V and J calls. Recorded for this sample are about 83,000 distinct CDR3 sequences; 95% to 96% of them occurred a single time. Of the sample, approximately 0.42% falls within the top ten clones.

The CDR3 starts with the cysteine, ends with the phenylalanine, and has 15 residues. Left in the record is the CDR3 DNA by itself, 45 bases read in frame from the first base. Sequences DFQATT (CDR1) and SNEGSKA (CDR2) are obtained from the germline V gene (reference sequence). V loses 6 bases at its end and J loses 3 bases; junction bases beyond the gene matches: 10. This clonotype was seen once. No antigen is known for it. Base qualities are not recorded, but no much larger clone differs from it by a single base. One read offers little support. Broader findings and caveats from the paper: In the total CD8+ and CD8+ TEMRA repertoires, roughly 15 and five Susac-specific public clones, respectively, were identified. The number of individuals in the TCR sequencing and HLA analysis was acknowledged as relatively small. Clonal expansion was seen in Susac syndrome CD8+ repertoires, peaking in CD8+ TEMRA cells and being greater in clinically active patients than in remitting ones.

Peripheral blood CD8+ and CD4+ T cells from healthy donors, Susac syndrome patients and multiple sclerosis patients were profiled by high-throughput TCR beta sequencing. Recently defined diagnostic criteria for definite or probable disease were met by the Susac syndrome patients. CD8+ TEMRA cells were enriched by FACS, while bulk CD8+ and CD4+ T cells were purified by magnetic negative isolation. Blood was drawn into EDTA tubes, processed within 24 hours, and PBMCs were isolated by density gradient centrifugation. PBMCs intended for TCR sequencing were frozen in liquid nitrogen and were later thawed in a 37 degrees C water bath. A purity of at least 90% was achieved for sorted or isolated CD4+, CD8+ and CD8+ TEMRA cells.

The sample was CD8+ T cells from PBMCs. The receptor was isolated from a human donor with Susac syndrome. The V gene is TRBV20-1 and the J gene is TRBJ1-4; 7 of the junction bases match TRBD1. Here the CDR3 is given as CSAATGLFSNEKLFF. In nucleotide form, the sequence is TGCAGTGCCGCGACAGGGCTCTTCTCTAATGAAAAACTGTTTTTT.